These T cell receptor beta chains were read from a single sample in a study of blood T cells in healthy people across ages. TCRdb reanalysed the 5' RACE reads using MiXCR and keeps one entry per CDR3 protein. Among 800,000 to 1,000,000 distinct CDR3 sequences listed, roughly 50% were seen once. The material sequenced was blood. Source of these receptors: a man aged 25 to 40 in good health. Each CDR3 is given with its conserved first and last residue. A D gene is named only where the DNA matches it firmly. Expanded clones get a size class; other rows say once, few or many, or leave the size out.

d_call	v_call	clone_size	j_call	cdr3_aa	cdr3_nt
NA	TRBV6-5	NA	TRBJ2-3	CAAGASTDTQYF	TGTGCCGCCGGGGCTAGCACAGATACGCAGTATTTT
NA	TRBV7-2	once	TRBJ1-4	CASSLGQVRNEKLFF	TGTGCCAGCAGCTTAGGTCAGGTCCGGAATGAAAAACTGTTTTTT
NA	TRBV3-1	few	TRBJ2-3	CASSQDDIDVLTDSTDTQYF	TGTGCCAGCAGCCAAGATGACATAGATGTACTGACGGACAGCACAGATACGCAGTATTTT
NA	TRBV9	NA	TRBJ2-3	CASSVASALDTQYF	TGTGCCAGCAGCGTAGCTTCCGCTCTGGATACGCAGTATTTT
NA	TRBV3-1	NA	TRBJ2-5	CASSQEEVYYNEQYF	TGTGCCAGCAGCCAAGAAGAAGTCTACTACAATGAGCAGTACTTC
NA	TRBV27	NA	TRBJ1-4	CASSTTAGLATNEKLFF	TGTGCCAGCAGTACGACCGCGGGCCTAGCAACTAATGAAAAACTGTTTTTT
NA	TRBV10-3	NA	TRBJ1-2	CAISVGTMVDTF	TGTGCCATCAGTGTTGGGACTATGGTTGACACCTTC
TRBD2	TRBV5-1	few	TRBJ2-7	CASTAGVEQYF	TGCGCCAGCACAGCGGGGGTCGAGCAGTACTTC
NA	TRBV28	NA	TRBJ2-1	CASSLRQTNEQFF	TGTGCCAGCAGCCTGAGACAAACGAATGAGCAGTTCTTC
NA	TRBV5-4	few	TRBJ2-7	CASSGADGLLYEQYF	TGTGCCAGCAGCGGGGCGGACGGACTCCTATACGAGCAGTACTTC
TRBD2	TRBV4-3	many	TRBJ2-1	CASSQGLAGTYNEQFF	TGCGCCAGCAGCCAAGGACTAGCGGGGACCTACAATGAGCAGTTCTTC
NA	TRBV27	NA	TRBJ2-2	CASRTGQAPSGELFF	TGTGCCAGCAGGACGGGTCAGGCACCTTCGGGGGAGCTGTTTTTT
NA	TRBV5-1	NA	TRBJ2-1	CASSLSDNEQFF	TGCGCCAGCAGCCTTAGTGACAATGAGCAGTTCTTC
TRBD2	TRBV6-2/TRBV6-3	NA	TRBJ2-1	CASSSGLAGGPTYNEQFF	TGTGCCAGCAGCTCCGGACTAGCGGGGGGACCTACCTACAATGAGCAGTTCTTC
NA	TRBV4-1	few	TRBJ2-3	CASSRIQVSTDTQYF	TGCGCCAGCAGCCGAATACAGGTTAGCACAGATACGCAGTATTTT
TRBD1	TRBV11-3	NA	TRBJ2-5	CASRTRTGRQETQYF	TGTGCCAGCAGAACTAGGACAGGGCGGCAAGAGACCCAGTACTTC
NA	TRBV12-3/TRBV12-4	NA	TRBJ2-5	CASRNRVGNEQYF	TGTGCCAGCAGAAACAGGGTGGGCAATGAGCAGTACTTC
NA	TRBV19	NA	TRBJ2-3	CASKGDTQYF	TGTGCCAGTAAAGGGGATACGCAGTATTTT
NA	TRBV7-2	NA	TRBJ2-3	CASSMSSGGWDTQYF	TGTGCCAGCAGCATGTCATCTGGGGGTTGGGATACGCAGTATTTT
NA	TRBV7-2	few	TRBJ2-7	CASSVPSGEYEQYF	TGTGCCAGCAGCGTCCCATCGGGGGAATACGAGCAGTACTTC
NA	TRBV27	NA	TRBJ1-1	CASLQRGNTEAFF	TGTGCCAGCCTTCAACGGGGGAACACTGAAGCTTTCTTT
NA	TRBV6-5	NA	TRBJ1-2	CASSYSPRGDYGYTF	TGTGCCAGCAGTTATTCCCCCCGGGGTGACTATGGCTACACCTTC
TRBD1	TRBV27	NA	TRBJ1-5	CASSLSSAGGSQPQHF	TGTGCCAGCAGTTTATCGAGCGCAGGGGGCAGTCAGCCCCAGCATTTT
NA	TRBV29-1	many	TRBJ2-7	CSVEGPSYEQYF	TGCAGCGTTGAAGGGCCTTCCTACGAGCAGTACTTC
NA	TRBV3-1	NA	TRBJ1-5	CASSQVLGSNQPQHF	TGTGCCAGCAGCCAAGTCCTGGGTAGCAATCAGCCCCAGCATTTT
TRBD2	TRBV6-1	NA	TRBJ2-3	CASSPLRLAGGPGTQYF	TGTGCCAGCAGTCCACTTCGGCTAGCGGGGGGGCCCGGTACGCAGTATTTT
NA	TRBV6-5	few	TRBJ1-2	CASRSLKNYGYTF	TGTGCCAGCAGATCTCTCAAAAACTATGGCTACACCTTC
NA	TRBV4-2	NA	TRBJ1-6	CASSQDGGGDSPLHF	TGTGCCAGCAGCCAAGATGGGGGAGGTGATTCACCCCTCCACTTT